A single sample is the source of the 22 T cell receptor beta chains below, sequenced in a study of OX40 agonist ivuxolimab in advanced cancers. TCRdb's table, derived via immunoSEQ multiplex PCR, lists solely in-frame clones and lacks some. Here the sample spans under 150,000 clones, 85% to 90% being singletons. Sample: CD4+ or CD8+ T cells sorted from blood, taken in a trial of the OX40 agonist ivuxolimab. These receptors all stem from an adult with an advanced solid tumor such as melanoma, head and neck, liver or kidney cancer.

This clone was seen just once. The rearrangement links TRBV20-1 to TRBJ2-5; D gene ambiguous. The CDR3 loop spans 11 amino acids. Germline assignment: CDR1 DFQATT and CDR2 SNEGSKA (reference sequence). Deletions cut 3 bases from V and 1 base from J, with 3 bases between. The CDR3 is CSASPQETQYF. CDR3 sequence (DNA): TGCAGTGCTAGCCCCCAAGAGACCCAGTACTTC.

This chain links TRBV10-3 with TRBJ1-1; no firm D call. The V end was cut by 2 bases, the J end by 2 bases, with 6 bases between. CDR1 ENHRY and CDR2 SYGVKD come from the germline V gene. The CDR3 consists of 13 residues. The CDR3 DNA reads TGTGCCATCAGTGAGACAGAAAACACTGAAGCTTTCTTT. It codes for CAISETENTEAFF.

The genes are TRBV12-5 and TRBJ1-5; D is perhaps TRBD1 (5 bases). V lost 8 bases and J 7 bases, leaving 12 bases between the germline ends. Germline V gene lookup returns CDR1 LGHNT and CDR2 FRNRAP. The CDR3 consists of 12 residues. The CDR3 nucleotides read TGTGCTAGTACTTATGAGGGGCAGCCCCAGCATTTT. Its protein product is CASTYEGQPQHF.

The chain combines TRBV7-2 with TRBJ1-3; D is unclear. The CDR3 runs 12 residues. Trimming stripped 6 bases from V and 4 bases from J, with 7 bases between. Germline CDR1 SGHTA, CDR2 FQGNSA. As DNA, the CDR3 is TGTGCCAGCAGTCTCGCCGGAAACACCATATATTTT. It specifies CASSLAGNTIYF.

This sequence joins TRBV30 and TRBJ1-3; D unresolved. Trimming pared 2 bases from V and 8 bases from J, leaving 10 bases between. The CDR3 covers 12 residues. Germline V CDR1 and CDR2: GTSNPN, SVGIG (reference sequence). The CDR3 DNA reads TGTGCCTGGAGTCAAGGGTTGGACACCATATATTTT. It specifies CAWSQGLDTIYF.

This sequence joins TRBV7-2 and TRBJ1-1; 8 bases agree with TRBD1. The CDR3 is 15 amino acids. The ends lost 5 bases at V and 0 bases at J; junction bases unmatched: 5. The germline gives CDR1 SGHTA, CDR2 FQGNSA. The CDR3 nucleotides read TGTGCCAGCAGCGGCAGGGGGCGTCTGAACACTGAAGCTTTCTTT. Encoded protein: CASSGRGRLNTEAFF.

This rearrangement joins TRBV6-5 to TRBJ2-5; TRBD1 matches 7 bases. The CDR3 is made up of 13 amino acids. Germline V CDR1 and CDR2: MNHEY, SVGAGI. V shed 6 bases and J 4 bases; nucleotides not matched to a gene: 5. CDR3 residues: CASRPRTGETQYF. CDR3 in DNA: TGTGCCAGCAGACCCCGGACAGGAGAGACCCAGTACTTC.

The J gene is TRBJ2-7, the V gene TRBV7-9; 8 nucleotides match TRBD1. From germline, CDR1 is SEHNR and CDR2 FQNEAQ (reference sequence). This CDR3 region has 13 residues. V shed 5 bases and J 2 bases; nucleotides not matched to a gene: 2. The CDR3 sequence is CASSDRGPYEQYF. CDR3 nucleotide sequence: TGTGCCAGCAGCGACAGGGGCCCCTACGAGCAGTACTTC.

Worth noting for this clone: This specimen includes other DNA sequences encoding the same CDR3. This chain uses TRBV9 with TRBJ1-1; 9 bases are a match to TRBD1. Trimming cost V 4 bases and J 5 bases; bases outside gene matches: 6. Germline CDR1 and CDR2: SGDLS and YYNGEE. The CDR3 has 14 residues. CDR3 DNA: TGTGCCAGCAGCATTCGGGACAGGGATACTGAAGCTTTCTTT. This translates into CASSIRDRDTEAFF. Looking up the rest from reference TRBV9 and TRBJ1-1 gives the full variable domain: DSGVTQTPKHLITATGQRVTLRCSPRSGDLSVYWYQQSLDQGLQFLIQYYNGEERAKGNILERFSAQQFPDLHSELNLSSLELGDSALYFCASSIRDRDTEAFFGQGTRLTVV.

This clone was observed a few times. This chain joins TRBV5-6 and TRBJ1-2; D is possibly TRBD1 (5 bases). This CDR3 has 14 residues. The germline gives CDR1 SGHDT, CDR2 YYEEEE. V shed 4 bases and J shed 3 bases, with 13 bases lying between them. DNA for the CDR3: TGTGCCAGCAGCACGGTCCAGGGATACTATGGCTACACCTTC. It specifies CASSTVQGYYGYTF. The full variable domain, its missing parts supplied by reference TRBV5-6 and TRBJ1-2, is DAGVTQSPTHLIKTRGQQVTLRCSPKSGHDTVSWYQQALGQGPQFIFQYYEEEERQRGNFPDRFSGHQFPNYSSELNVNALLLGDSALYLCASSTVQGYYGYTFGSGTRLTVV.

The rearrangement joins TRBV6-5 to TRBJ2-2; tentative D call: TRBD2 (6 bases). The CDR3 is 13 residues long. Germline-derived CDR1 and CDR2 are MNHEY and SVGAGI. V was trimmed by 10 bases and J by 3 bases, leaving 12 bases between them. CDR3 coding DNA: TGTGCCACCGCTAGGGACTACACCGGGGAGCTGTTTTTT. This sequence encodes CATARDYTGELFF.

V usage is TRBV30 and J usage is TRBJ1-5; D might be TRBD1 (5 bases). This CDR3 is built from 13 residues. Germline V gene sequence: CDR1 GTSNPN, CDR2 SVGIG (reference sequence). Trimming pared 1 base from V and 5 bases from J, leaving 9 bases between. The CDR3 sequence is CAWSGGVDQPQHF. The CDR3 coding sequence is TGTGCCTGGAGTGGGGGGGTCGATCAGCCCCAGCATTTT.

This chain joins TRBV10-1 and TRBJ1-4; TRBD1 aligns across 7 bases. The CDR3 contains 18 residues. Germline assignment: CDR1 WNHNN and CDR2 SYGVQD (reference sequence). V lost 9 bases and J lost 0; bases outside the gene matches: 16. The CDR3 here is CARRTVTGTPATNEKLFF. In DNA form, the CDR3 reads TGCGCCAGGCGAACGGTGACAGGGACCCCTGCAACTAATGAAAAACTGTTTTTT.

This clone was observed a few times. The V call is TRBV6-5, the J call TRBJ2-1; D is ambiguous. This CDR3 is built from 14 residues. Germline V gives CDR1 MNHEY, CDR2 SVGAGI. Trimming removed 0 bases at V and 8 bases at J, with 11 bases between. CDR3 nucleotides: TGTGCCAGCAGTTACTCTGGCGCGCGCTATGAGCAGTTCTTC. Amino acid sequence: CASSYSGARYEQFF.

V usage is TRBV7-5 and J usage is TRBJ1-2; the DNA was not compared with TRBD1, the D call given in the table. TRBV7-5 is a pseudogene locus. The CDR3 covers 14 residues. CDR3 sequence reads: CARSSRDRGSGYTF. CDR3 bases: TGTGCCAGAAGCTCACGGGACAGGGGTTCCGGCTACACCTTC.

The rearrangement joins TRBV5-5 to TRBJ1-2, with D unresolved. Trimming left V 0 bases short and J 8 bases short, with 14 bases between. Looked up from germline, CDR1 is SGHKS and CDR2 is YYEKEE (reference sequence). The CDR3 is 14 amino acids. The chain's CDR3 is CASSLGEGIGGYTF. The CDR3 DNA reads TGTGCCAGCAGCTTGGGAGAGGGTATCGGAGGCTACACCTTC.

This chain links TRBV5-1 with TRBJ2-2; D call uncertain. This CDR3 contains 13 residues. V lost 0 bases and J 6 bases, leaving 6 bases between the germline ends. The germline CDR1 and CDR2 sequences are SGHRS and YFSETQ. The chain's CDR3 is CASSLDGSGELFF. The CDR3 region has the DNA TGCGCCAGCAGCTTGGACGGGTCCGGGGAGCTGTTTTTT.

This chain joins TRBV9 and TRBJ2-1; TRBD1 aligns across 7 bases. The CDR3 contains 15 residues. Per the germline V gene, CDR1 is SGDLS and CDR2 is YYNGEE. The J segment lost 7 bases and the V segment lost 5 bases, leaving 12 bases of the junction unmatched. CDR3 region: CASSDTATGRNEQFF. The CDR3 nucleotides are TGTGCCAGCAGTGATACCGCGACAGGGCGAAATGAGCAGTTCTTC.

The V and J genes are TRBV2 and TRBJ1-2, with D unresolved. This CDR3 has 12 amino acids. V was pared by 1 base and J by 4 bases, with 4 bases between. The germline CDR1 and CDR2 sequences are SNHLY and FYNNEI. CDR3 DNA: TGTGCCAGCAGTGAAGGGCCCTATGGCTACACCTTC. Its protein is CASSEGPYGYTF.

The chain recombines TRBV9 with TRBJ2-6, with TRBD1 matching over 7 bases. The CDR3 covers 15 residues. The germline CDR1 and CDR2 sequences are SGDLS and YYNGEE. J was trimmed by 4 bases and V by 4 bases; bases with no gene match: 5. CDR3 region: CASSNRGSGANVLTF. The DNA of the CDR3 is TGTGCCAGCAGCAACAGGGGAAGCGGGGCCAACGTCCTGACTTTC.

This chain connects TRBV28 to TRBJ2-7, with TRBD1 matching 8 bases. Germline values: CDR1 MDHEN, CDR2 SYDVKM. This CDR3 spans 12 amino acids. With V trimmed by 6 bases and J by 6 bases, 4 bases remained unmatched. The CDR3 nucleotides are TGTGCCAGCAGGCAGGGGGCGCGCGAGCAGTACTTC. It translates to CASRQGAREQYF.

The V call is TRBV6-5, the J call TRBJ1-5, with 7 bases fitting TRBD1. V shed 6 bases and J 4 bases; nucleotides not matched to a gene: 6. Germline V CDR1 and CDR2: MNHEY, SVGAGI. The CDR3 runs 14 residues. This CDR3 is CASSYGQANQPQHF. CDR3 sequence (DNA): TGTGCCAGCAGCTATGGACAGGCGAATCAGCCCCAGCATTTT.